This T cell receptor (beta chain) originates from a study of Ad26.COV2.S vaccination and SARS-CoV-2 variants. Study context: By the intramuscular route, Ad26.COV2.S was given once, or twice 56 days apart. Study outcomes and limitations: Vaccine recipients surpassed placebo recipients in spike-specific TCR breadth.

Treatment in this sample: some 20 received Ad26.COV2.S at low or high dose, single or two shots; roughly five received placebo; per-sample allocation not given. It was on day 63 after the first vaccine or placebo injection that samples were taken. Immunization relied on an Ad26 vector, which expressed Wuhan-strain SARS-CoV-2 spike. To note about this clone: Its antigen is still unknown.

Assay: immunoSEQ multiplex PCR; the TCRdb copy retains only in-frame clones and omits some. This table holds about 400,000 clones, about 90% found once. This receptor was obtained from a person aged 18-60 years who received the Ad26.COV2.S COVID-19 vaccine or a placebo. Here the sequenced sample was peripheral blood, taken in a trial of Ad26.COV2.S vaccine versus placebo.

In DNA form, the CDR3 reads TGCGCCAGCAGCCAAGAAATGGTTGTGGGCCAGACCACAGATACGCAGTATTTT. Its translation: CASSQEMVVGQTTDTQYF. The genes are TRBV4-3 and TRBJ2-3; D remains ambiguous. The CDR3 length is 18 residues. V gave up 0 bases and J gave up 2 bases, with 18 bases separating them. CDR1 LGHNA and CDR2 YSLEER come from the germline V gene.